The next 17 T cell receptor beta chains were all read from a single sample in a study of blood T cell repertoires in COVID-19. Using immunoSEQ multiplex PCR, the repertoire was profiled, and TCRdb retains in-frame clones only, with some absent. Seen here are 200,000 to 300,000 clones, approximately 88% observed once, and the top ten hold roughly 2.4%. The sequenced sample was PBMCs or T cells enriched from blood (not recorded which). The receptors come from a middle-aged woman with acute COVID-19.

The V gene is TRBV19, the J gene TRBJ2-7; D remains ambiguous. V lost 5 bases, J lost 3 bases, and 17 bases lay in between. Germline values: CDR1 LNHDA, CDR2 SQIVND (reference sequence). There are 15 residues in the CDR3. The CDR3 coding sequence is TGTGCCAGTAGTCCCCGCCCCGCCGACAACTACGAGCAGTACTTC. This gives the protein CASSPRPADNYEQYF.

The rearrangement links TRBV6-5 to TRBJ2-5; 7 bases are shared with TRBD1. CDR1 is MNHEY, CDR2 SVGAGI, per germline. The CDR3 sequence is 13 residues long. V shed 6 bases and J 5 bases; nucleotides not matched to a gene: 6. DNA of the CDR3: TGTGCCAGCAGCCTGGGACAGCGGGAGACCCAGTACTTC. Translating it yields CASSLGQRETQYF.

The V and J genes are TRBV6-2 or TRBV6-3 and TRBJ2-2; D possibly corresponds to TRBD2 (5 bases). The germline V gene encodes CDR1 MNHEY and CDR2 SVGEGT. The CDR3 runs 14 residues. The V end was cut by 4 bases, the J end by 4 bases, with 10 bases between. CDR3 region: CASSFREFTGELFF. The CDR3 nucleotides read TGTGCCAGCAGTTTCCGGGAATTCACCGGGGAGCTGTTTTTT.

This rearrangement joins TRBV24-1 to TRBJ2-1; no definite D call. Trimming left V 4 bases short and J 10 bases short, with 16 bases between. Germline V lookup: CDR1 KGHDR, CDR2 SFDVKD. This CDR3 region has 14 residues. CDR3 loop: CATSDPPLSREQFF. DNA for the CDR3: TGTGCCACCAGTGACCCCCCATTGTCTCGGGAGCAGTTCTTC.

This CDR3 is CATSDLRSSQETQYF. The DNA for the CDR3 is TGTGCCACCAGTGATTTGCGGTCGTCTCAAGAGACCCAGTACTTC. The V call is TRBV24-1, the J call TRBJ2-5; D uncertain. The V and J ends lost 0 bases and 2 bases respectively, with 9 bases between them. Germline V gives CDR1 KGHDR, CDR2 SFDVKD. The CDR3 sequence is 15 residues long.

A remark on this clone: This same CDR3 is encoded by further DNA sequences in the sample. V gene TRBV12-3 or TRBV12-4 combines with J gene TRBJ1-2, with 9 bases that match TRBD1. This CDR3 contains 13 residues. With 5 bases clipped from V and 7 bases from J, the junction kept 5 bases outside the gene matches. CDR3 DNA: TGTGCCAGCAGTCCCCGGACAGGGGTTGGCTACACCTTC. Translated, it gives CASSPRTGVGYTF.

The chain is built from TRBV5-1 and TRBJ2-7, with TRBD2 matching 9 bases. Germline CDR1 and CDR2: SGHRS and YFSETQ. The CDR3 sequence is 14 residues long. Unmatched junction bases numbered 4, after V lost 3 bases and J lost 3 bases. In nucleotides, the CDR3 is TGCGCCAGCAGCTCCCAAGCGGGAGGCTACGAGCAGTACGTC. This translates into CASSSQAGGYEQYV.

The rearrangement uses TRBV5-4 and TRBJ1-2, with 9 bases matching TRBD1. Germline CDR1 and CDR2: SGHNT and YYREEE (reference sequence). The CDR3 has 14 residues. Trimming took 0 bases from V and 8 from J; bases not matched to a gene: 5. The CDR3 region is CASSLGGQGMGYTF. CDR3 DNA sequence: TGTGCCAGCAGCTTGGGCGGACAGGGGATGGGCTACACCTTC.

The J gene is TRBJ1-4, the V gene TRBV7-9; 9 nucleotides match TRBD1. V shed 2 bases and J 5 bases; nucleotides not matched to a gene: 3. The CDR3 has 15 residues. Germline CDR1 is SEHNR and CDR2 is FQNEAQ (reference sequence). CDR3 protein: CASSLWGQGNEKLFF. The CDR3 DNA follows: TGTGCCAGCAGCTTATGGGGACAGGGAAATGAAAAACTGTTTTTT. The whole variable domain, remainder taken from reference TRBV7-9 and TRBJ1-4, is DTGVSQNPRHKITKRGQNVTFRCDPISEHNRLYWYRQTLGQGPEFLTYFQNEAQLEKSRLLSDRFSAERPKGSFSTLEIQRTEQGDSAMYLCASSLWGQGNEKLFFGSGTQLSVL.

V and J are TRBV5-1 and TRBJ1-1; 9 bases map to TRBD1. Germline V lookup: CDR1 SGHRS, CDR2 YFSETQ. The CDR3 length is 16 residues. The V and J ends lost 0 bases and 2 bases, in that order; junction bases with no gene match: 5. CDR3 sequence reads: CASSLARTGANTEAFF. Written as DNA, the CDR3 is TGCGCCAGCAGCTTGGCCAGGACAGGGGCTAACACTGAAGCTTTCTTT. Combining the CDR3 with reference TRBV5-1 and TRBJ1-1 gives the whole variable domain KAGVTQTPRYLIKTRGQQVTLSCSPISGHRSVSWYQQTPGQGLQFLFEYFSETQRNKGNFPGRFSGRQFSNSRSEMNVSTLELGDSALYLCASSLARTGANTEAFFGQGTRLTVV.

V gene TRBV18 combines with J gene TRBJ2-4; 8 bases map to TRBD1. CDR1 KGHSH and CDR2 LQKENI come from the germline V gene. V trimming: 5 bases; J trimming: 6 bases; junction bases outside the gene matches: 15. The CDR3 consists of 17 residues. CDR3 sequence (DNA): TGTGCCAGCTCAGGCGGACAGGGAAAACAGACGGGAAACATTCAGTACTTC. Translated: CASSGGQGKQTGNIQYF.

V is TRBV7-2 and J is TRBJ2-1, with 8 positions matching TRBD2. Germline V lookup: CDR1 SGHTA, CDR2 FQGNSA. The CDR3 totals 15 residues. V lost 1 base and J lost 8; bases outside the gene matches: 7. The CDR3 DNA is TGTGCCAGCAGCTTAGAGGGGACTAGTTACTATGAGCAGTTCTTC. Translation gives CASSLEGTSYYEQFF.

The rearrangement links TRBV6-5 to TRBJ2-1, with 12 nucleotides matching TRBD2. The germline V gene has CDR1 MNHEY and CDR2 SVGAGI. With 4 bases clipped from V and 7 bases from J, the junction kept 5 bases outside the gene matches. The CDR3 is made up of 15 amino acids. CDR3 amino acids: CASSFQTSGGNEQFF. DNA for the CDR3: TGTGCCAGCAGTTTCCAGACTAGCGGGGGTAATGAGCAGTTCTTC.

This sequence joins TRBV12-3 or TRBV12-4 and TRBJ1-6; no firm D call. The CDR3 sequence is 13 residues long. Trimming shortened V by 7 bases and J by 7 bases, and 11 bases separated the two germline ends. The CDR3 is CASTKQWNSPLHF. As DNA, the CDR3 is TGTGCCAGCACAAAACAGTGGAATTCACCCCTCCACTTT.

The chain combines TRBV9 with TRBJ1-2, with TRBD1 matching 7 bases. J gave up 1 base and V 1 base, and 4 bases lay outside the gene matches. CDR3 length: 15 residues. Looked up from germline, CDR1 is SGDLS and CDR2 is YYNGEE. CDR3 nucleotides: TGTGCCAGCAGCGTACAGGGGGTGGATAACTATGGCTACACCTTC. It codes for CASSVQGVDNYGYTF.

This chain connects TRBV7-9 to TRBJ1-1; 9 bases are shared with TRBD1. V was pared by 5 bases and J by 5 bases, with 9 bases of the junction left unmatched. The CDR3 totals 15 residues. The V gene's germline CDR1 is SEHNR and CDR2 FQNEAQ (reference sequence). The CDR3 DNA reads as TGTGCCAGCAGCCGGGGACAGGGAGGAGGAACTGAAGCTTTCTTT. Encoded protein: CASSRGQGGGTEAFF.

This clone was counted between two and nine times. CDR3 nucleotide sequence: TGTGCCATCAGGGGGGACTCCCCCACCGGGGAGCTGTTTTTT. Translated: CAIRGDSPTGELFF. The chain has TRBV10-3 and TRBJ2-2; D perhaps matches TRBD2 (6 bases). Germline assignment: CDR1 ENHRY and CDR2 SYGVKD. The CDR3 totals 14 residues. Trimming pared 6 bases from V and 4 bases from J, leaving 12 bases between.